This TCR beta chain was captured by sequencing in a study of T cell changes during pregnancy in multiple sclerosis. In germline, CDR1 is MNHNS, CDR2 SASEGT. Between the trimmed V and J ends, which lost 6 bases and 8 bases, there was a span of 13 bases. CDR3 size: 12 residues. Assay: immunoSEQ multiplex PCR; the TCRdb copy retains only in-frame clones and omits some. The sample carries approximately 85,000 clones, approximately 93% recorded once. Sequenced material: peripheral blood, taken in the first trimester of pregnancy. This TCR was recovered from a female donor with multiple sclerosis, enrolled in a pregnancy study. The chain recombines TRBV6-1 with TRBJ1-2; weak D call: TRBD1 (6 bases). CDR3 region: CASRDSTRGYTF. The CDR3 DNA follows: TGTGCCAGCAGGGACAGCACTAGGGGCTACACCTTC.